This TCR beta chain is drawn from a study of T cells in tumors after PD-1 blockade. Study in general: Excluded were patients with checkpoint blockade, immunosuppressants, or radiotherapy or other anti-cancer therapy within 4 weeks. Mean per blood sample: 113,528 templates (roughly 22,000-257,772), 36,536 unique clonotypes.

Genomic DNA template from tumor biopsies or peripheral blood, roughly 550 ng to 6,004 ng input. TCRdb's copy holds only in-frame clones and misses some; the assay was immunoSEQ multiplex PCR. The sample lists more than 40,000 clones; 81% were seen once. Of note for this clone: No antigen is known for it.

CDR3 length: 14 amino acids. The ends lost 5 bases at V and 7 bases at J; junction bases unmatched: 8. Germline V gene sequence: CDR1 LGHDT, CDR2 YNNKEL (reference sequence). Overall study findings and caveats: Blood contained roughly two fifths of the tumor's TCR clonotypes.

The chain joins TRBV3-1 (or the pseudogene TRBV3-2) to TRBJ2-5, with 9 bases matching TRBD2. This TCR derives from a human donor with basal cell carcinoma. Source: PBMCs, taken before anti-PD-1 treatment. CDR3: CASSDQGGGGTQYF. For the CDR3, the DNA is TGTGCCAGCAGCGACCAAGGCGGGGGGGGGACCCAGTACTTC.